The rows below give T cell receptor beta chains drawn from one sample of a study of identifying expanded T cells in peripheral blood. Data came from immunoSEQ multiplex PCR; TCRdb stores just in-frame clones and leaves some out. Here the sample spans 50,000 to 75,000 clones, about four fifths being singletons. The material sequenced was blood. The source is a person aged 18 to 75 in good health. Both conserved end residues are part of each CDR3. The D gene is left open where the match is weak. The size field is filled for only some rows; it gives once, few, many or a size class.

v_gene,abundance,j_gene,d_gene,CDR3aa,CDR3nt
TRBV15,.,TRBJ2-3,TRBD2,CATSRFGTMTPDTQYF,TGTGCCACCAGCAGGTTCGGGACTATGACACCTGATACGCAGTATTTT
TRBV2,once,TRBJ1-4,TRBD1,CASRGRGRDNEKLFF,TGTGCCAGCAGGGGCAGGGGGCGAGATAATGAAAAACTGTTTTTT
TRBV18,once,TRBJ1-2,TRBD1,CASSADRGLYGYTF,TGTGCCAGCTCAGCAGACAGGGGCCTCTATGGCTACACCTTC
TRBV10-2,few,TRBJ1-2,TRBD1,CASSESSEGQGVLNPIGYTF,TGCGCCAGCAGTGAGTCGAGTGAGGGACAGGGGGTCCTTAACCCCATCGGCTACACCTTC
TRBV11-3,once,TRBJ2-1,TRBD2,CASSLSAGGRRQFF,TGTGCCAGCAGCTTATCTGCGGGAGGGCGGAGGCAGTTCTTC
TRBV6-5,.,TRBJ1-2,.,CASSTSGVPNYGYTF,TGTGCCAGCAGTACGTCCGGCGTTCCTAACTATGGCTACACCTTC
TRBV7-9,.,TRBJ1-2,.,CASSLDFRLGYGYTF,TGTGCCAGCAGCTTAGATTTCCGACTTGGCTATGGCTACACCTTC
TRBV29-1,.,TRBJ2-1,TRBD2,CSASRGRTSGSTSSYNEQFF,TGCAGCGCCTCCCGGGGACGGACTAGCGGGAGTACGAGCTCCTACAATGAGCAGTTCTTC
TRBV5-4,.,TRBJ2-5,.,CASSLIRDSSETQYF,TGTGCCAGCAGCTTGATTCGGGACTCCTCGGAGACCCAGTACTTC
TRBV7-5,.,TRBJ1-6,.,CAYRQGPLYNSPLHF,TGTGCCTACCGACAGGGACCCCTCTATAATTCACCCCTCCACTTT
TRBV14,.,TRBJ2-1,.,CASSQVKGGRSYNEQFF,TGTGCCAGCAGCCAAGTTAAGGGGGGGAGATCCTACAATGAGCAGTTCTTC
TRBV27,.,TRBJ2-7,.,CASSLRGASYEQYF,TGTGCCAGCAGTTTAAGGGGGGCATCTTACGAGCAGTACTTC
TRBV7-2,.,TRBJ1-1,.,CASSLQTMNTEAFF,TGTGCCAGCAGCTTACAGACCATGAACACTGAAGCTTTCTTT
TRBV7-9,.,TRBJ2-2,TRBD2,CASSLVLADTYAGELFF,TGTGCCAGCAGCTTGGTACTAGCGGATACTTACGCCGGGGAGCTGTTTTTT
TRBV7-9,.,TRBJ2-5,.,CASSQDFRTVAQYF,TGTGCCAGCAGCCAAGACTTCAGAACAGTGGCCCAGTACTTC
TRBV5-4,once,TRBJ1-2,TRBD1,CASSFLPPDRNYGYTF,TGTGCCAGCAGCTTCCTCCCCCCGGACAGGAACTATGGCTACACCTTC
TRBV7-9,.,TRBJ1-2,.,CASSYQTGNYGYTF,TGTGCCAGCAGCTACCAAACAGGGAACTATGGCTACACCTTC
TRBV11-3,.,TRBJ2-3,.,CASSLEGDTQYF,TGTGCCAGCAGCTTAGAGGGTGATACGCAGTATTTT
TRBV7-9,.,TRBJ1-1,.,CASSLRTAGDTEAFF,TGTGCCAGCAGCTTACGCACGGCCGGAGACACTGAAGCTTTCTTT
TRBV5-5,.,TRBJ2-5,.,CASSPPGLARGETQYF,TGTGCCAGCAGCCCCCCGGGGCTAGCAAGAGGGGAGACCCAGTACTTC
TRBV18,.,TRBJ1-1,.,CASSLDSEAFF,TGTGCCAGCTCACTGGACAGTGAAGCTTTCTTT
TRBV9,.,TRBJ2-2,.,CASSVVEATGELFF,TGTGCCAGCAGCGTGGTGGAGGCCACCGGGGAGCTGTTTTTT
TRBV7-2,.,TRBJ2-1,.,CASSVTGNEQFF,TGTGCCAGCAGCGTTACAGGGAATGAGCAGTTCTTC
TRBV29-1,few,TRBJ2-1,.,CSVKRGSSGQFF,TGCAGCGTCAAACGGGGCTCTTCGGGGCAGTTCTTC
TRBV5-1,.,TRBJ2-7,TRBD2,CASSLAVTGGEQYF,TGCGCCAGCAGCTTGGCGGTTACGGGGGGCGAGCAGTACTTC
TRBV21-1,.,TRBJ2-7,.,CASSKFPREQYF,TGTGCCAGCAGCAAATTCCCGCGGGAGCAGTACTTC
TRBV23-1,.,TRBJ1-2,.,CASTHPFIHSGDQANYGYTF,TGCGCCAGCACCCACCCATTTATTCATTCAGGGGATCAAGCTAACTATGGCTACACCTTC
TRBV5-1,.,TRBJ1-6,.,CASSLEGDNSPLHF,TGCGCCAGCAGCTTGGAAGGAGATAATTCACCCCTCCACTTT
TRBV9,.,TRBJ2-3,TRBD2,CASSARLASSTDTQYF,TGTGCCAGCAGCGCCAGACTAGCGAGTAGCACAGATACGCAGTATTTT
TRBV5-4,.,TRBJ2-7,.,CASSLRVGGGQTYEQYF,TGTGCCAGCAGCTTGCGCGTAGGCGGAGGACAGACCTACGAGCAGTACTTC
TRBV30,.,TRBJ2-1,TRBD2,CAWSIRTSGRLNEQFF,TGTGCCTGGAGTATTAGGACTAGCGGGAGACTCAATGAGCAGTTCTTC
TRBV7-2,once,TRBJ1-2,.,CASSGRVPFGYTF,TGTGCCAGCAGCGGCAGGGTCCCTTTTGGCTACACCTTC
TRBV2,.,TRBJ2-4,.,CASSPSLVAKNIQYF,TGTGCCAGCAGTCCTTCCTTAGTAGCCAAAAACATTCAGTACTTC